This record concerns one TCR beta chain sequence. This sample was taken from a study of blood T cell repertoires in COVID-19. Study context: Samples of COVID-19 (acute and convalescent) were obtained from the United States, Italy and Spain.

Original data processing: Researchers report that nucleated cell counts were estimated from reference gene primer amplification. Here immunoSEQ multiplex PCR was the method, and the copy in TCRdb shows in-frame clones only, minus some. Clone size and V and J calls were adopted from that table, with D and trimming inferred from the DNA. The profile shows 50,000 to 70,000 clones, more than 85% of them singletons. CDR1 and CDR2 from the germline V gene are LNHDA and SQIVND (reference sequence). V gave up 4 bases and J gave up 1 base, with 8 bases separating them. The CDR3 extends over 14 amino acids. This chain links TRBV19 with TRBJ1-5; D gene unclear. The sequence derives from a human donor with active COVID-19. The donor label of this sample is uncertain. Sequences were obtained from peripheral blood. This CDR3 reads CASSTGGSNQPQHF. The CDR3 DNA reads as TGTGCCAGTAGTACCGGAGGGAGCAATCAGCCCCAGCATTTT.